The clone carrying this T cell receptor (beta chain) was detected a few times. Its antigen is not known. This sample is drawn from a study of beta chain features in type 1 diabetes. Study findings and constraints: Moderate but significant shortening of TCRB CDR3s was recorded in all four CD4+ subsets from Type 1 diabetes patients. It was possible that PCR favored shorter templates, equally so in patients and controls. Sequencing used cDNA, and cells with high TCR expression could therefore be over-represented.

Germline V CDR1 and CDR2: SGHRS, YFSETQ. Losses at the gene ends were 7 bases for V and 1 base for J; bases not matched to a gene: 9. The CDR3 totals 15 residues. Each of the CD4+ naive, central memory, regulatory and stem cell-like memory populations was sorted via CD45RO/CCR7/CD25/CD127/CD95/CD27. Reverse transcription of all isolated RNA meant that expressed TCRB transcripts were sequenced. The assay was immunoSEQ multiplex PCR, and TCRdb's table has in-frame clones only and misses some. The sample consists of around 250,000 clones, about 15% of them appearing once. This sequence originates from a man aged 25-45 years with type 1 diabetes. The chain recombines TRBV5-1 with TRBJ2-7, with 9 bases identical to TRBD2. The source material was naive CD4+ T cells from blood. The CDR3 here is CASRVGLAGSYEQYF. The CDR3 bases are TGCGCCAGCCGAGTAGGTCTAGCGGGGTCCTACGAGCAGTACTTC.